Listed below are T cell receptor beta chains from one sample, sequenced in a study of vaccination and CD4 T cells after COVID-19. Antigen specificity for these receptors is unknown. One entry per CDR3 protein results from TCRdb running MiXCR on the PCR reads. Of about 12,000 distinct CDR3 sequences in the sample, 55% to 75% were seen once. The specimen was CD4+ T cells from blood, cultured in vitro. The receptors stem from a human donor who had recovered from COVID-19. Both conserved end residues are part of each CDR3. Fields, in order: CDR3 protein, CDR3 DNA, J gene, V gene, D gene, clone size. D genes are given only for firm matches. Only part of the rows carry a size: once, few, many, or a class if the clone is expanded.

CASSAGGNQYYGYTF | TGTGCCAGCAGCGCAGGCGGAAACCAATACTATGGCTACACCTTC | TRBJ1-2 | TRBV6-1 | NA | NA
CATSARTGRGAKNIQYF | TGTGCCACCAGCGCGCGGACAGGCAGGGGAGCCAAAAACATTCAGTACTTC | TRBJ2-4 | TRBV15 | TRBD1 | NA
CSATQGRSNNSPLHF | TGCAGTGCTACGCAGGGCCGATCTAATAATTCACCCCTCCACTTT | TRBJ1-6 | TRBV20-1 | NA | few
CSAVTGTGFGNTIYF | TGCAGTGCTGTAACCGGGACAGGGTTTGGAAACACCATATATTTT | TRBJ1-3 | TRBV20-1 | TRBD1 | NA
CASSKGRGPGYTF | TGTGCCAGTAGTAAGGGCCGTGGTCCTGGCTACACCTTC | TRBJ1-2 | TRBV19 | NA | few
CASSLGGRYQPQHF | TGCGCCAGCAGCTTGGGGGGGCGCTATCAGCCCCAGCATTTT | TRBJ1-5 | TRBV5-1 | NA | few
CASTPNGRDTEAFF | TGTGCCAGCACCCCTAACGGGCGGGACACTGAAGCTTTCTTT | TRBJ1-1 | TRBV12-3/TRBV12-4 | NA | NA
CASSLPPGQGHYGYTF | TGTGCCAGCAGTTTACCACCAGGACAGGGGCACTATGGCTACACCTTC | TRBJ1-2 | TRBV12-3/TRBV12-4 | TRBD1 | once
CASTLAGGTDTQYF | TGTGCCAGCACACTAGCGGGTGGCACAGATACGCAGTATTTT | TRBJ2-3 | TRBV6-1 | TRBD2 | NA
CASSTRQGGQPQHF | TGTGCCAGTAGTACCAGACAGGGTGGTCAGCCCCAGCATTTT | TRBJ1-5 | TRBV19 | TRBD1 | NA
CASSYSRQVSLAFF | TGTGCCAGCAGTTACTCGAGACAGGTCTCACTAGCTTTCTTT | TRBJ1-1 | TRBV6-2/TRBV6-3 | NA | NA
CASSLLRFPYEQYF | TGTGCCAGCAGTTTGCTCCGGTTCCCCTACGAGCAGTACTTC | TRBJ2-7 | TRBV27 | NA | NA
CASSQDRVEQYF | TGCGCCAGCAGCCAAGATAGGGTCGAGCAGTACTTC | TRBJ2-7 | TRBV4-3 | NA | once
CASSFRDRSTEAFF | TGTGCCAGCAGTTTTCGGGACAGGAGCACTGAAGCTTTCTTT | TRBJ1-1 | TRBV27 | TRBD1 | few
CAWKHLDGYTF | TGTGCCTGGAAACATCTGGATGGCTACACCTTC | TRBJ1-2 | TRBV30 | NA | NA
CASSQDSGDTQYF | TGTGCCAGCAGCCAAGATTCTGGGGATACGCAGTATTTT | TRBJ2-3 | TRBV14 | NA | few
CASSEQGRETQYF | TGTGCCAGCAGTGAGCAGGGACGAGAGACCCAGTACTTC | TRBJ2-5 | TRBV2 | NA | NA
CASTAAGDTGELFF | TGTGCCAGCACCGCAGCGGGAGACACCGGGGAGCTGTTTTTT | TRBJ2-2 | TRBV6-2/TRBV6-3 | TRBD2 | NA
CAWSVGNTIYF | TGTGCCTGGAGTGTTGGAAACACCATATATTTT | TRBJ1-3 | TRBV30 | NA | NA
CSARDPGTENTGELFF | TGCAGTGCTAGAGATCCCGGGACAGAGAACACCGGGGAGCTGTTTTTT | TRBJ2-2 | TRBV20-1 | TRBD1 | NA
CASILTGGIHEQYF | TGTGCCAGCATTCTGACAGGGGGTATCCACGAGCAGTACTTC | TRBJ2-7 | TRBV2 | TRBD1 | NA
CASSFGLAGGPREQYF | TGTGCCAGCAGTTTTGGTCTAGCCGGAGGGCCGCGGGAGCAGTACTTC | TRBJ2-7 | TRBV28 | NA | NA